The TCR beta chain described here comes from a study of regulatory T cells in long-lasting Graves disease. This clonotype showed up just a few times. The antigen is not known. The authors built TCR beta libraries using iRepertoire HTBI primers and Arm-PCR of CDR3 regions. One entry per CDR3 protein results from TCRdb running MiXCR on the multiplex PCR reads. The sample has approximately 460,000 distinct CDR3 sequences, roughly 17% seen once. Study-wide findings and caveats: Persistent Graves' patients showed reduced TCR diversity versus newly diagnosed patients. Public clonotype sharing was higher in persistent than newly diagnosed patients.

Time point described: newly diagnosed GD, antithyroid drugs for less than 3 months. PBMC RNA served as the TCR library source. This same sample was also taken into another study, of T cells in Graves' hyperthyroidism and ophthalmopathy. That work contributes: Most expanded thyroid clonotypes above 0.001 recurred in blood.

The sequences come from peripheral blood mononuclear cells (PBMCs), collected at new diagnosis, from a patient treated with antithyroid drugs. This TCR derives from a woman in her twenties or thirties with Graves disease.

The CDR3 region has the DNA TGTGCCAGCAGTGACTTTTCAGAACCTGGCAATGAGCAGTTCTTC. Protein: CASSDFSEPGNEQFF. The rearrangement links TRBV25-1 to TRBJ2-1; D gene ambiguous. V was shortened by 3 bases and J by 6 bases, with 15 bases between the two germline ends. There are 15 residues in the CDR3. In germline, CDR1 is MGHDK, CDR2 SYGVNS. Filled out from reference TRBV25-1 and TRBJ2-1, the complete variable domain reads EADIYQTPRYLVIGTGKKITLECSQTMGHDKMYWYQQDPGMELHLIHYSYGVNSTEKGDLSSESTVSRIRTEHFPLTLESARPSHTSQYLCASSDFSEPGNEQFFGPGTRLTVL.